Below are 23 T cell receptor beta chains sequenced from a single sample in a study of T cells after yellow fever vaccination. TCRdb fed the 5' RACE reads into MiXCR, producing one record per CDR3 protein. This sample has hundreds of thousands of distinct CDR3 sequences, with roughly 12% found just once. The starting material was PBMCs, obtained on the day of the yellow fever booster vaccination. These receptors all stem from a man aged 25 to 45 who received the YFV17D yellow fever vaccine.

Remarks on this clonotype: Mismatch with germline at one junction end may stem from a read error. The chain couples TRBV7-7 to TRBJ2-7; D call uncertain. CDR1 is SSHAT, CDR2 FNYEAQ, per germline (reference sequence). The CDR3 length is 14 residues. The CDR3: CASSPNRASYEQYF. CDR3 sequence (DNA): TGTGCTAGCAGCCCAAACCGGGCAAGCTACGAGCAGTACTTC.

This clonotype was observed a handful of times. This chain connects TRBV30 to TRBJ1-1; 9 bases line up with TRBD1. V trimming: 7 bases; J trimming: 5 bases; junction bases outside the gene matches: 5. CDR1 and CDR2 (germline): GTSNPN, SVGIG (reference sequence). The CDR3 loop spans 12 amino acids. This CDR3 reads CAFHRGLTEAFF. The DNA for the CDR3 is TGTGCCTTCCACAGGGGGCTTACTGAAGCTTTCTTT.

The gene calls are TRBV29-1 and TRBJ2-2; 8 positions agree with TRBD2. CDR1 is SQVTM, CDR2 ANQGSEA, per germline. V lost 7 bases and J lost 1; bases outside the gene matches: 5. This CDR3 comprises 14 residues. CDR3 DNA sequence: TGCAGCGCCGGGGGGGGGGTGAACACCGGGGAGCTGTTTTTT. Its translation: CSAGGGVNTGELFF.

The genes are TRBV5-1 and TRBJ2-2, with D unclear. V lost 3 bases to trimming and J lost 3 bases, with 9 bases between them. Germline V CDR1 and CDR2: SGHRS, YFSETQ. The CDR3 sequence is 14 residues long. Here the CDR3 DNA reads TGCGCCAGCAGCTCTACAATCTACACCGGGGAGCTGTTTTTT. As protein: CASSSTIYTGELFF.

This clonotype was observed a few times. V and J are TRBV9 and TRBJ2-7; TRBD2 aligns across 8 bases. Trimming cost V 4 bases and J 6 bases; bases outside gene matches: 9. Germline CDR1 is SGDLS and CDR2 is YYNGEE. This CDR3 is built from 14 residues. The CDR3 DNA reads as TGTGCCAGCAGCCTGGGACTAGGAGGGGGCGAGCAGTACTTC. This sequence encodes CASSLGLGGGEQYF.

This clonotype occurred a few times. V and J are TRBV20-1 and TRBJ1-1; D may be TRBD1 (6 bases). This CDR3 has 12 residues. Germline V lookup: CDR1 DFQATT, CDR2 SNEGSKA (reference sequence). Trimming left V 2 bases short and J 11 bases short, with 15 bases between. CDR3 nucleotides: TGCAGTGCTAGACTCCGACAGGATGGGGCTTTCTTT. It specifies CSARLRQDGAFF.

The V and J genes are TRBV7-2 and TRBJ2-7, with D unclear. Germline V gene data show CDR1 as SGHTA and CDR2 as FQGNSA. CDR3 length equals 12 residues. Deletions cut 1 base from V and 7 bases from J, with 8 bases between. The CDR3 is CASSLGATEQYF. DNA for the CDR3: TGTGCCAGCAGCTTAGGCGCTACGGAGCAGTACTTC.

In DNA form, the CDR3 reads TGCAGCCCCCTGCCCCAATCCTACGAGCAGTACTTC. Encoded protein: CSPLPQSYEQYF. The chain couples TRBV29-1 to TRBJ2-7; D is uncertain. CDR1 SQVTM and CDR2 ANQGSEA come from the germline V gene. The CDR3 is made up of 12 amino acids. V was trimmed by 8 bases and J by 1 base, leaving 12 bases between them.

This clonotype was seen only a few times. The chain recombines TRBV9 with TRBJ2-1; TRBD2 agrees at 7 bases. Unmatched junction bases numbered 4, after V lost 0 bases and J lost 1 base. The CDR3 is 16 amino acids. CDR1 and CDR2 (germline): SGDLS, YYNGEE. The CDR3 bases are TGTGCCAGCAGCGTAGAGGGAGGGGTATCCTACAATGAGCAGTTCTTC. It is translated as CASSVEGGVSYNEQFF.

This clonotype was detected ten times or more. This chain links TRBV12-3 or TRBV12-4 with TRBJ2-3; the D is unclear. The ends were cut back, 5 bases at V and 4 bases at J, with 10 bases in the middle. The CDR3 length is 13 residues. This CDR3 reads CASSPGPPDTQYF. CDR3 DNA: TGTGCCAGCAGTCCCGGACCCCCAGATACGCAGTATTTT.

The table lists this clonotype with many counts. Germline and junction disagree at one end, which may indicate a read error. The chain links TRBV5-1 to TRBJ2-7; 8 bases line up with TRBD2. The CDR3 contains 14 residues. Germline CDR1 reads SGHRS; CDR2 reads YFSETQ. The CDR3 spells CASSPGGRSYEQYF. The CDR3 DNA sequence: TGTGCCAGCTCCCCTGGCGGGAGGTCCTACGAGCAGTACTTC.

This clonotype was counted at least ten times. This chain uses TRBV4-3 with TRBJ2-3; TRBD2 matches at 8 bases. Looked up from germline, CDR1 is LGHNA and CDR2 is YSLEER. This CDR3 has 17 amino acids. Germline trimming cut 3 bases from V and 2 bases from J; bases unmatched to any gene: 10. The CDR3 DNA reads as TGCGCCAGCAGCCAGTTCAGCGGGAGTAGAGACACAGATACGCAGTATTTT. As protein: CASSQFSGSRDTDTQYF.

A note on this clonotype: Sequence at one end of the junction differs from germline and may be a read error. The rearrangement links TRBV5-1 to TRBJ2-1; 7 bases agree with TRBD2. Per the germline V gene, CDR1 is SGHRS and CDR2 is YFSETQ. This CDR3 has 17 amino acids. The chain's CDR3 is CASGLSAGASGGEEQFF. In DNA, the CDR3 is TGCGCCAGCGGCTTATCCGCTGGGGCTAGCGGAGGGGAGGAGCAGTTCTTC.

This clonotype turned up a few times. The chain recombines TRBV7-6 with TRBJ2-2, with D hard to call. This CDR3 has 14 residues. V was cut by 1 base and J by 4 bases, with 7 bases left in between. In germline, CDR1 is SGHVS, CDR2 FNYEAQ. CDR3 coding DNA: TGTGCCAGCAGCTTAGACCCGGGCACCGGGGAGCTGTTTTTT. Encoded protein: CASSLDPGTGELFF.

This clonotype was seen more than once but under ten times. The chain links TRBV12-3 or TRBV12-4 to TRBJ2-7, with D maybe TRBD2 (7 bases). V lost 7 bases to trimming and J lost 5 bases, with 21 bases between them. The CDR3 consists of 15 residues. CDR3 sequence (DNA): TGTGCCAGCACCCTTGGGGGGGGGCCCCCACACGAGCAGTACTTC. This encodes CASTLGGGPPHEQYF.

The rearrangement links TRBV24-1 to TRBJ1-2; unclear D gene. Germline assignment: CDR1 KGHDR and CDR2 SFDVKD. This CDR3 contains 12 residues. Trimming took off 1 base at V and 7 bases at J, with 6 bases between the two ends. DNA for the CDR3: TGTGCCACCAGTGATTTCTTTGGTGGCTACACCTTC. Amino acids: CATSDFFGGYTF.

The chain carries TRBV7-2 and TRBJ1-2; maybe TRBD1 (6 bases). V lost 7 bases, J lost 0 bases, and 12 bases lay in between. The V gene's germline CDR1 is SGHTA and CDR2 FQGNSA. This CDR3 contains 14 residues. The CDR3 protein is CASIQGQPNYGYTF. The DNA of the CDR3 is TGTGCCAGCATCCAGGGGCAGCCTAACTATGGCTACACCTTC. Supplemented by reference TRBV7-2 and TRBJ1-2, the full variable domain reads GAGVSQSPSNKVTEKGKDVELRCDPISGHTALYWYRQSLGQGLEFLIYFQGNSAPDKSGLPSDRFSAERTGGSVSTLTIQRTQQEDSAVYLCASIQGQPNYGYTFGSGTRLTVV.

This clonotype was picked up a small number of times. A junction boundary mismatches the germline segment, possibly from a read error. The CDR3 here is CASSPILTSEVF. The CDR3 DNA reads as TGTGCCAGCAGCCCAATCCTGACTAGCGAGGTCTTC. The rearrangement links TRBV7-2 to TRBJ2-1, with TRBD2 identical over 8 bases. The CDR3 consists of 12 residues. Germline V gene sequence: CDR1 SGHTA, CDR2 FQGNSA.

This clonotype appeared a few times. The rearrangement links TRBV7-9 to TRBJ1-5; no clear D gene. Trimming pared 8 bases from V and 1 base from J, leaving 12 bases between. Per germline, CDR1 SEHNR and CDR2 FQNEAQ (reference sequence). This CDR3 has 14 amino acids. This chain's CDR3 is CASGDRGSNQPQHF. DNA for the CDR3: TGTGCCAGCGGCGACCGGGGAAGCAATCAGCCCCAGCATTTT.

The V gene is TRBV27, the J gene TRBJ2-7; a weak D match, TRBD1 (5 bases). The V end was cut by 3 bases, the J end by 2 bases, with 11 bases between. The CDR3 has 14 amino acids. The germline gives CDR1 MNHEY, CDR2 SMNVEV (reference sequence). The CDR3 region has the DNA TGTGCCAGCAGTTTTTCTTCAGGGACCTACGAGCAGTACTTC. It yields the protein CASSFSSGTYEQYF.

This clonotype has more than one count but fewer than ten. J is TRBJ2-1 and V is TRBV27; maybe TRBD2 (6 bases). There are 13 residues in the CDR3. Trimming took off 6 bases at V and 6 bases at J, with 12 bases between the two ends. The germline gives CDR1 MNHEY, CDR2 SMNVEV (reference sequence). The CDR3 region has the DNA TGTGCCAGCAGGGCCCGGGACTCCAATGAGCAGTTCTTC. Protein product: CASRARDSNEQFF.

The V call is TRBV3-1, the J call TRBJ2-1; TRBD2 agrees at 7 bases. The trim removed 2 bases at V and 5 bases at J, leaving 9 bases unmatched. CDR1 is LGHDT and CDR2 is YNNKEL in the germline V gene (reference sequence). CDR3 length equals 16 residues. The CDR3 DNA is TGTGCCAGCAGCCAAAACCCCCCGGGACTAAACAATGAGCAGTTCTTC. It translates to CASSQNPPGLNNEQFF.

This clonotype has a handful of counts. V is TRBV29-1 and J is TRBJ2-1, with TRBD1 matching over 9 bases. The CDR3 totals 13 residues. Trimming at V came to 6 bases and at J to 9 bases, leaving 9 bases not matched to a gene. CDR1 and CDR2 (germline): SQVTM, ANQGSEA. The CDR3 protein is CSVEPGQGPEQFF. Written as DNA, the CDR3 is TGCAGCGTGGAGCCGGGACAGGGCCCTGAGCAGTTCTTC.